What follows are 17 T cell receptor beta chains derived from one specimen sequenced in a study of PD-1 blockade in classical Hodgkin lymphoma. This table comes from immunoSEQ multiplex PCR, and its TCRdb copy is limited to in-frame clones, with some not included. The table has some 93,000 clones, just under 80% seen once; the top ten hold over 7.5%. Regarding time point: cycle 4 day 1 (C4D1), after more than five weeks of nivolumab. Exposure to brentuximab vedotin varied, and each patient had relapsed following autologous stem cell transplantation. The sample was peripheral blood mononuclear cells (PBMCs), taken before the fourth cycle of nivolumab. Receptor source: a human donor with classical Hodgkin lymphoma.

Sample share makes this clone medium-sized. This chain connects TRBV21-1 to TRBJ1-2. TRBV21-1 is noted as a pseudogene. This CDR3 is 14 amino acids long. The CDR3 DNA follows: TGTGCCAGCAGCACCGAGAAAGCGTCCTGTGGCTACACCTTC. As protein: CASSTEKASCGYTF.

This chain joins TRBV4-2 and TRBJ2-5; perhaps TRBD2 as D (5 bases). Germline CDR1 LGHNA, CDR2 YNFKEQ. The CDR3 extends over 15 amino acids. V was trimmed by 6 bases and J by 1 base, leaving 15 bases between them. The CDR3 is CASSPSGTLQETQYF. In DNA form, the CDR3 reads TGTGCCAGCAGTCCCTCGGGAACCCTCCAAGAGACCCAGTACTTC.

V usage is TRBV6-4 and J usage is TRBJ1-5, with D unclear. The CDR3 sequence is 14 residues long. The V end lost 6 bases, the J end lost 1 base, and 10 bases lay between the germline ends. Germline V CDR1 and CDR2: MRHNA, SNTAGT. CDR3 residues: CASSAEASNQPQHF. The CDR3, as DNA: TGTGCCAGCAGCGCCGAGGCGAGCAATCAGCCCCAGCATTTT.

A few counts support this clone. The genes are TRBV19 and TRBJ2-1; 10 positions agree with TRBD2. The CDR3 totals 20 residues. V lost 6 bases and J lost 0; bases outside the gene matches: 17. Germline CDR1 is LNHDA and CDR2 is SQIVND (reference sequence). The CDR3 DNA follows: TGTGCCAGTAGCCGTGTCGGGACTAGCGTAGTTTCCAGCTCCTACAATGAGCAGTTCTTC. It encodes CASSRVGTSVVSSSYNEQFF.

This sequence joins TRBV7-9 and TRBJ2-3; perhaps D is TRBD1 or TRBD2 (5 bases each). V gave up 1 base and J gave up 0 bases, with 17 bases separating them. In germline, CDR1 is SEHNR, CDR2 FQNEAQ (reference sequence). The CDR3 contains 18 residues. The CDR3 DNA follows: TGTGCCAGCAGCTTAGATACTACCGGGACCCCTAGCACAGATACGCAGTATTTT. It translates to CASSLDTTGTPSTDTQYF.

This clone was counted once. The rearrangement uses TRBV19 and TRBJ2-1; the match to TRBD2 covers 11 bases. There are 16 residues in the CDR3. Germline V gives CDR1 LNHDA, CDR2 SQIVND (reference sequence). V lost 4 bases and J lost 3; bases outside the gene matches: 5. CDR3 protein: CASSTRLAGSYNEQFF. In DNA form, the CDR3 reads TGTGCCAGTAGTACACGACTAGCGGGAAGCTACAATGAGCAGTTCTTC. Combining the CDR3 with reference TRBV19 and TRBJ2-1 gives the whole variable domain DGGITQSPKYLFRKEGQNVTLSCEQNLNHDAMYWYRQDPGQGLRLIYYSQIVNDFQKGDIAEGYSVSREKKESFPLTVTSAQKNPTAFYLCASSTRLAGSYNEQFFGPGTRLTVL.

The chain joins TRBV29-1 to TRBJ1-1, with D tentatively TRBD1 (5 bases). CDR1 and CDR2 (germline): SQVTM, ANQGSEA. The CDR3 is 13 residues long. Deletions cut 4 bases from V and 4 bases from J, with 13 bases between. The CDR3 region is CSVGGAGITEAFF. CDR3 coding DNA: TGCAGCGTTGGTGGGGCGGGTATCACTGAAGCTTTCTTT.

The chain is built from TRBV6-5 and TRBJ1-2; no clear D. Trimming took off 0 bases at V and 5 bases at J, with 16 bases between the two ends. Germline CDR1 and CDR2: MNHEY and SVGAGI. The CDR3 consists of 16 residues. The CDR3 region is CASSYSPQPWSYGYTF. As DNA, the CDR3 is TGTGCCAGCAGTTACTCGCCCCAGCCGTGGAGTTATGGCTACACCTTC.

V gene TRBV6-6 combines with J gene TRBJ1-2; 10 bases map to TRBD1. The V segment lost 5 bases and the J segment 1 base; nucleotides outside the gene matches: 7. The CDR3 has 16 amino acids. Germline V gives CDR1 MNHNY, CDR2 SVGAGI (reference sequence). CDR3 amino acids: CASSRDRGQVNYGYTF. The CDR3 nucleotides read TGTGCCAGCAGTCGGGACAGGGGACAGGTTAACTATGGCTACACCTTC.

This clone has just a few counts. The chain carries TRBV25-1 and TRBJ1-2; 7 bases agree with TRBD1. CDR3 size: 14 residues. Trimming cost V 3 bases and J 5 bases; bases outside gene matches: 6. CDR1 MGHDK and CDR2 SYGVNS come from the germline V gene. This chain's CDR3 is CASSDETGIYGYTF. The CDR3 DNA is TGTGCCAGCAGTGACGAGACAGGGATTTATGGCTACACCTTC.

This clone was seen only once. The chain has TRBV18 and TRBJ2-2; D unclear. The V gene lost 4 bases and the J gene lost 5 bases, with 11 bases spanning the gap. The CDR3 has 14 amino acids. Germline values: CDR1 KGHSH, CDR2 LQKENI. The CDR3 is CASSQAHETGELFF. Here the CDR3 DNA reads TGTGCCAGCTCACAGGCGCATGAGACCGGGGAGCTGTTTTTT.

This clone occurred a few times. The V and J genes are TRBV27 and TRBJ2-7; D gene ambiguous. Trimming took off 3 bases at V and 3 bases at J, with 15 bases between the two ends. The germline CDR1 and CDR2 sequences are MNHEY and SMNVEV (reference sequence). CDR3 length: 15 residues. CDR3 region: CASSFNELVNYEQYF. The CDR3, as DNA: TGTGCCAGCAGTTTTAATGAGCTAGTTAACTACGAGCAGTACTTC.

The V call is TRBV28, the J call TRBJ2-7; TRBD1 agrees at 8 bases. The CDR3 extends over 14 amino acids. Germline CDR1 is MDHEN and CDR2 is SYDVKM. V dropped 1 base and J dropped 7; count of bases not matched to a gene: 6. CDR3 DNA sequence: TGTGCCAGCAGTTTATTCGACAGGGGTTGGGAGCAGTACTTC. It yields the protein CASSLFDRGWEQYF.

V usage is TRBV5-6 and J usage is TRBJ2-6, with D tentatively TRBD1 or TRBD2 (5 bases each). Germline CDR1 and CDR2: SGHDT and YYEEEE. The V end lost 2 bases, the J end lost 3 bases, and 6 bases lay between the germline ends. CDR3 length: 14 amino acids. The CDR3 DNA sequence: TGTGCCAGCAGCTTTGGGGGTGGGGCCAACGTCCTGACTTTC. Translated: CASSFGGGANVLTF. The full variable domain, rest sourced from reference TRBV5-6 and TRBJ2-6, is DAGVTQSPTHLIKTRGQQVTLRCSPKSGHDTVSWYQQALGQGPQFIFQYYEEEERQRGNFPDRFSGHQFPNYSSELNVNALLLGDSALYLCASSFGGGANVLTFGAGSRLTVL.

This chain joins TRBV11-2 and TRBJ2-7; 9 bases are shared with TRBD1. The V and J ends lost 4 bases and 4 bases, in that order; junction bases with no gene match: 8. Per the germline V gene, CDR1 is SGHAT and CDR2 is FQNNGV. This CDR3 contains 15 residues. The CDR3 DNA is TGTGCCAGCAGCTCCGCCGGGACAGGGAGGTACGAGCAGTACTTC. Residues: CASSSAGTGRYEQYF.

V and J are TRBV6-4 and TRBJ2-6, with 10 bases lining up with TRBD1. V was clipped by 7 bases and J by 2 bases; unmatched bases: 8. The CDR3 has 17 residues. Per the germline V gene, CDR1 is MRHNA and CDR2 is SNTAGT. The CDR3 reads CASISTGGYTGANVLTF. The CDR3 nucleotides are TGTGCCAGCATTTCGACAGGGGGCTATACTGGGGCCAACGTCCTGACTTTC.

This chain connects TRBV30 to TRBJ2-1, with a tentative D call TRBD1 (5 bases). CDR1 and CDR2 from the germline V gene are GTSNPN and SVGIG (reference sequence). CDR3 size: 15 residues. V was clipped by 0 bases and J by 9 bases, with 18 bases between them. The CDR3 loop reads CAWSVPGIGNGEQFF. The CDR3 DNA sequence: TGTGCCTGGAGTGTACCAGGGATTGGGAACGGTGAGCAGTTCTTC.